This TCR beta chain comes out of a study of glioma-infiltrating T cells after dendritic cell vaccination. Some clones are missing from TCRdb's copy, which holds only in-frame ones; the method was immunoSEQ multiplex PCR. The sample has 85,000 to 110,000 clones, roughly 81% seen once. V was clipped by 1 base and J by 3 bases, with 15 bases between them. Per the germline V gene, CDR1 is SGHDT and CDR2 is YYEEEE. CDR3 size: 16 residues. The specimen comprised blood, sampled before dendritic cell vaccination. The source of this sequence is a human donor with glioblastoma. This chain joins TRBV5-6 and TRBJ2-3; TRBD2 might be the D (6 bases). Here the CDR3 reads CASSLLGAGRTDTQYF. The CDR3 region has the DNA TGTGCCAGCAGCTTGCTAGGGGCAGGGAGGACAGATACGCAGTATTTT.